This T cell receptor beta chain was captured by sequencing in a study of blood T cell repertoires in COVID-19. Study at large: Acute and convalescent COVID-19 specimens originated in the United States, Italy and Spain. PBMCs, B-cell-depleted T cells, or T cells were the source of the cDNA or gDNA that made up the material.

Per the germline V gene, CDR1 is SEHNR and CDR2 is FQNEAQ (reference sequence). This CDR3 comprises 15 residues. V lost 5 bases to trimming and J lost 0 bases, with 10 bases between them. This clone was counted a few times. In the original workflow: It was from reference gene primer amplification that nucleated cell counts were estimated. Profiling relied on immunoSEQ multiplex PCR, and the TCRdb table lists in-frame clones only, not all of them. The DNA gave D and trimming, while V, J and clone size come from that table. The data hold roughly 320,000 clones, with roughly 85% observed a single time. Sample: peripheral blood. The clonotype comes from a human donor in a cohort sampled during active COVID-19. This sequence joins TRBV7-9 and TRBJ2-2; D may be TRBD1 (6 bases). CDR3 coding DNA: TGTGCCAGCAGCCAATGGGACACGAACACCGGGGAGCTGTTTTTT. Encoded protein: CASSQWDTNTGELFF.